This record looks at one T cell receptor beta chain sequence and its context. What it binds is unknown. An overnight rest at 37°C with about 200 IU/ml IL-2 preceded regulatory T cell sorting from thawed PBMCs. The source of the sample is a study of Tregs in tolerant kidney transplant recipients. Libraries were prepared by immunoSEQ multiplex PCR; TCRdb keeps only in-frame clonotypes and omits some of them. The sample carries fewer than 20,000 clones, 82% recorded once. The ends lost 2 bases at V and 7 bases at J; junction bases unmatched: 4. The germline CDR1 and CDR2 sequences are SGHAT and FQNNGV. This CDR3 region has 15 residues. Study results and limitations: Biological reproducibility was not directly addressed, but technical replication error appeared minimal.

The sequenced sample consisted of Tregs from blood. The receptor was isolated from a human donor in good health. The rearrangement joins TRBV11-2 to TRBJ1-6; 8 positions match TRBD1. CDR3 sequence reads: CASSLTTGGNSPLHF. The CDR3 DNA is TGTGCCAGCAGCTTAACCACAGGGGGGAATTCACCCCTCCACTTT. Full variable domain (missing parts from reference TRBV11-2 and TRBJ1-6): EAGVAQSPRYKIIEKRQSVAFWCNPISGHATLYWYQQILGQGPKLLIQFQNNGVVDDSQLPKDRFSAERLKGVDSTLKIQPAKLEDSAVYLCASSLTTGGNSPLHFGNGTRLTVT.